This TCR beta chain was captured in a study of beta chain features in type 1 diabetes. Of the isolated RNA, all was reverse transcribed, and so the sequenced material was expressed TCRB transcripts. Generated by immunoSEQ multiplex PCR, the TCRdb table keeps only in-frame clones and is missing some. The top ten hold approximately 0.019% of the sample, which has about 370,000 clones, more than 13% seen once. Losses at the gene ends were 5 bases for V and 0 bases for J; bases not matched to a gene: 7. The germline gives CDR1 PRHDT, CDR2 FYEKMQ (reference sequence). CDR3 length: 15 amino acids. One heparinised draw of blood, averaging roughly 110 mL, came from each donor. This clone has only a few counts.

The source material was naive CD4+ T cells from blood. The TCR originated in a woman younger than 30 in good health. The rearrangement joins TRBV13 to TRBJ2-7; 7 bases align to TRBD1. The CDR3 spells CASSPRTGLSYEQYF. As DNA, the CDR3 is TGTGCCAGCAGCCCACGGACAGGTCTCTCCTACGAGCAGTACTTC.